These 28 T cell receptor beta chains originate from one sample sequenced in a study of T cell clones after liver transplantation. This table comes from immunoSEQ multiplex PCR, and its TCRdb copy is limited to in-frame clones, with some not included. The table has some 60,000 clones, around 75% seen once; the top ten hold 15%. Sample: CD4+ T cells from blood, taken before liver transplant. These receptors were obtained from a human donor who received a liver transplant.

The rearrangement uses TRBV7-3 and TRBJ2-7; TRBD1 aligns across 8 bases. The CDR3 consists of 13 residues. The germline V gene has CDR1 SGHTA and CDR2 FQGTGA. Germline trimming cut 8 bases from V and 6 bases from J; bases unmatched to any gene: 9. For the CDR3, the DNA is TGTGCCAGCGCGCGAGGACAGGGAGGCGAGCAGTACTTC. It codes for CASARGQGGEQYF. The entire variable domain, with the rest obtained from reference TRBV7-3 and TRBJ2-7, is as follows: GAGVSQTPSNKVTEKGKYVELRCDPISGHTALYWYRQSLGQGPEFLIYFQGTGAADDSGLPNDRFFAVRPEGSVSTLKIQRTERGDSAVYLCASARGQGGEQYFGPGTRLTVT.

This chain joins TRBV6-1 and TRBJ1-1, with 7 positions matching TRBD1. After removal of 4 bases from V and 5 bases from J, the junction contained 4 bases not matched to a gene. Germline CDR1 MNHNS, CDR2 SASEGT. The CDR3 extends over 13 amino acids. The CDR3 is CASSVTRGTEAFF. DNA for the CDR3: TGTGCCAGCAGTGTTACCAGGGGGACTGAAGCTTTCTTT.

The gene calls are TRBV4-2 and TRBJ2-1; 15 nucleotides agree with TRBD2. CDR1 is LGHNA and CDR2 is YNFKEQ in the germline V gene. The CDR3 contains 16 residues. The ends lost 4 bases at V and 7 bases at J; junction bases unmatched: 5. The chain's CDR3 is CASSRTSGGALNEQFF. CDR3 coding DNA: TGTGCCAGCAGCCGGACTAGCGGGGGGGCTTTGAATGAGCAGTTCTTC.

V usage is TRBV11-1 and J usage is TRBJ1-1; TRBD1 might be the D (6 bases). Germline assignment: CDR1 SGHAT and CDR2 FQDESV (reference sequence). The V end lost 6 bases, the J end lost 2 bases, and 19 bases lay between the germline ends. The CDR3 has 16 residues. CDR3 protein: CASRKGGGRRNTEAFF. The CDR3 DNA reads as TGTGCCAGCAGGAAGGGCGGGGGGCGACGTAACACTGAAGCTTTCTTT.

The V and J genes are TRBV7-6 and TRBJ1-3; tentatively, D is TRBD1 (5 bases). Germline V gives CDR1 SGHVS, CDR2 FNYEAQ. The length of the CDR3 is 14 residues. Trimming removed 5 bases at V and 3 bases at J, with 11 bases between. This CDR3 reads CASSPGGVGNTIYF. In DNA, the CDR3 is TGTGCCAGCAGCCCTGGGGGGGTTGGAAACACCATATATTTT.

V gene TRBV25-1 combines with J gene TRBJ1-4; 12 bases agree with TRBD1. Germline assignment: CDR1 MGHDK and CDR2 SYGVNS. This CDR3 contains 15 residues. Trimming took 6 bases from V and 8 from J; bases not matched to a gene: 7. CDR3 DNA sequence: TGTGCCAGCAGCTCTGAGGGACAGGGGGCCGAAAAACTGTTTTTT. It specifies CASSSEGQGAEKLFF.

This chain connects TRBV11-2 to TRBJ2-1; D unclear. Trimming pared 4 bases from V and 4 bases from J, leaving 11 bases between. Germline assignment: CDR1 SGHAT and CDR2 FQNNGV. The CDR3 runs 14 residues. The CDR3 sequence: CASSSLSNYNEQFF. CDR3 DNA: TGTGCCAGCAGCTCCCTGAGTAATTACAATGAGCAGTTCTTC.

J is TRBJ2-7 and V is TRBV7-8, with 8 bases aligning to TRBD1. The CDR3 consists of 14 residues. Germline V CDR1 and CDR2: SGHVS, FQNEAQ. Trimming cost V 5 bases and J 2 bases; bases outside gene matches: 5. CDR3 nucleotides: TGTGCCAGCAGCCCGACAGGGGAAACCTACGAGCAGTACTTC. Encoded protein: CASSPTGETYEQYF.

The rearrangement uses TRBV5-1 and TRBJ1-4, with 9 bases aligning to TRBD1. The V gene's germline CDR1 is SGHRS and CDR2 YFSETQ. The CDR3 loop spans 14 amino acids. The ends lost 3 bases at V and 4 bases at J; junction bases unmatched: 1. CDR3 loop: CASSSDRGNEKLFF. CDR3 sequence (DNA): TGCGCCAGCAGCTCGGACAGGGGTAATGAAAAACTGTTTTTT.

The rearrangement links TRBV7-2 to TRBJ2-1; D is unresolved. This CDR3 region has 13 residues. The germline V gene encodes CDR1 SGHTA and CDR2 FQGNSA. Trimming pared 2 bases from V and 5 bases from J, leaving 7 bases between. This CDR3 is CASSLYQDNEQFF. DNA of the CDR3: TGTGCCAGCAGCTTATACCAGGACAATGAGCAGTTCTTC.

This clone was detected many times. The rearrangement joins TRBV15 to TRBJ1-2; D might be TRBD1 (6 bases). The CDR3 loop spans 18 amino acids. V lost 6 bases, J lost 5 bases, and 28 bases lay in between. The V gene's germline CDR1 is LNHNV and CDR2 YYDKDF (reference sequence). CDR3 protein: CATSVDGGASAPFYGYTF. In DNA form, the CDR3 reads TGTGCCACCAGTGTAGATGGGGGGGCCAGTGCTCCTTTTTATGGCTACACCTTC.

The rearrangement joins TRBV7-2 to TRBJ2-1; a weak D match, TRBD1 (6 bases). This CDR3 region has 15 residues. Trimming cost V 1 base and J 3 bases, with 10 bases left between them. Germline CDR1 is SGHTA and CDR2 is FQGNSA. CDR3 nucleotide sequence: TGTGCCAGCAGCTTAGTTGGGACAAGCTACAATGAGCAGTTCTTC. Translation: CASSLVGTSYNEQFF. Full variable domain (outside the CDR3, taken from reference TRBV7-2 and TRBJ2-1): GAGVSQSPSNKVTEKGKDVELRCDPISGHTALYWYRQSLGQGLEFLIYFQGNSAPDKSGLPSDRFSAERTGGSVSTLTIQRTQQEDSAVYLCASSLVGTSYNEQFFGPGTRLTVL.

The V and J genes are TRBV11-1 and TRBJ2-3; the D gene is possibly TRBD1 (6 bases). This CDR3 spans 13 amino acids. From germline, CDR1 is SGHAT and CDR2 FQDESV (reference sequence). Trimming removed 3 bases at V and 4 bases at J, with 8 bases between. The CDR3 sequence: CASSFTGSDTQYF. CDR3 coding DNA: TGTGCCAGCAGCTTCACAGGGTCAGATACGCAGTATTTT.

The rearrangement links TRBV11-2 to TRBJ1-1; 8 nucleotides match TRBD1. Trimming at V came to 5 bases and at J to 5 bases, leaving 7 bases not matched to a gene. The CDR3 loop spans 14 amino acids. Looked up from germline, CDR1 is SGHAT and CDR2 is FQNNGV. CDR3 coding DNA: TGTGCCAGCAGCCTGGGGACAGGAAGGACTGAAGCTTTCTTT. It specifies CASSLGTGRTEAFF.

V gene TRBV2 combines with J gene TRBJ2-7; 11 nucleotides line up with TRBD1. The ends lost 5 bases at V and 11 bases at J; junction bases unmatched: 5. The CDR3 is 12 residues long. Germline V CDR1 and CDR2: SNHLY, FYNNEI. CDR3 loop: CASSPRGQGEYF. DNA for the CDR3: TGTGCCAGCAGTCCAAGGGGACAGGGGGAGTACTTC.

In this sample, this clone turned up once. The chain has TRBV19 and TRBJ2-7; 9 bases are shared with TRBD1. Germline values: CDR1 LNHDA, CDR2 SQIVND (reference sequence). The CDR3 spans 15 residues. V lost 5 bases and J lost 4; bases outside the gene matches: 9. CDR3 sequence (DNA): TGTGCCAGTAGTCCCCCCGGACAGGGGTTTTACGAGCAGTACTTC. Encoded protein: CASSPPGQGFYEQYF.

The V and J genes are TRBV28 and TRBJ1-4, with D possibly TRBD1 on 5 matching bases. V was cut by 6 bases and J by 4 bases, with 15 bases left in between. Germline V gene lookup returns CDR1 MDHEN and CDR2 SYDVKM. CDR3 size: 15 residues. The CDR3 reads CASRPAGDNNEKLFF. The CDR3 DNA is TGTGCCAGCAGGCCGGCGGGGGATAATAATGAAAAACTGTTTTTT.

This chain joins TRBV11-2 and TRBJ2-4; the match to TRBD1 covers 7 bases. The ends lost 3 bases at V and 5 bases at J; junction bases unmatched: 1. Per the germline V gene, CDR1 is SGHAT and CDR2 is FQNNGV. The CDR3 runs to 13 residues. The CDR3: CASSFGTENIQYF. The CDR3 nucleotides are TGTGCCAGCAGCTTTGGGACAGAAAACATTCAGTACTTC.

The gene calls are TRBV6-5 and TRBJ2-7, with 13 bases aligning to TRBD2. The CDR3 is 14 residues long. The J segment lost 5 bases and the V segment lost 6 bases, leaving 4 bases of the junction unmatched. Per germline, CDR1 MNHEY and CDR2 SVGAGI. CDR3: CASRGTSGANEQYF. CDR3 sequence (DNA): TGTGCCAGCAGGGGGACTAGCGGGGCTAACGAGCAGTACTTC.

The chain is built from TRBV6-1 and TRBJ2-1; the match to TRBD1 covers 8 bases. The V and J ends lost 3 bases and 7 bases, in that order; junction bases with no gene match: 5. The CDR3 consists of 14 residues. Germline CDR1 MNHNS, CDR2 SASEGT. The CDR3 DNA sequence: TGTGCCAGCAGTGACGGGACAGGCCCAAATGAGCAGTTCTTC. Encoded protein: CASSDGTGPNEQFF.

This clone was seen a handful of times. The rearrangement uses TRBV7-2 and TRBJ2-6; 8 bases agree with TRBD1. V trimming: 6 bases; J trimming: 0 bases; junction bases outside the gene matches: 1. The CDR3 runs 15 residues. Germline V gives CDR1 SGHTA, CDR2 FQGNSA. CDR3: CASRDRDSGANVLTF. The CDR3 bases are TGTGCCAGCAGGGACAGGGACTCTGGGGCCAACGTCCTGACTTTC.

In this sample, this clone turned up once. The V gene is TRBV28, the J gene TRBJ1-4, with D uncertain. Trimming shortened V by 5 bases and J by 0 bases, and 10 bases separated the two germline ends. The CDR3 is 15 residues long. From germline, CDR1 is MDHEN and CDR2 SYDVKM. CDR3 coding DNA: TGTGCCAGCAGTCTCCACTCTCCAACTAATGAAAAACTGTTTTTT. Protein: CASSLHSPTNEKLFF.

The rearrangement joins TRBV4-2 to TRBJ1-4; TRBD1 matches at 9 bases. J lost 5 bases, V lost 4 bases, and 5 bases had no gene match. The CDR3 has 15 amino acids. Germline CDR1 and CDR2: LGHNA and YNFKEQ. CDR3 in amino acids: CASSRAGTGNEKLFF. The CDR3 region has the DNA TGTGCCAGCAGCCGCGCCGGGACAGGGAATGAAAAACTGTTTTTT.

The chain couples TRBV2 to TRBJ2-2; possible D gene TRBD2, 5 bases. Trimming took 4 bases from V and 1 from J, leaving 7 bases between them. This CDR3 region has 14 residues. The V gene's germline CDR1 is SNHLY and CDR2 FYNNEI. CDR3 region: CASSGLKNTGELFF. The CDR3 DNA reads as TGTGCCAGCAGTGGACTAAAGAACACCGGGGAGCTGTTTTTT.

This clone occurred a few times. The chain joins TRBV5-1 to TRBJ1-5, with a possible D match to TRBD1 (5 bases). The CDR3 runs to 16 residues. Germline V lookup: CDR1 SGHRS, CDR2 YFSETQ. Between the trimmed V and J ends, which lost 4 bases and 0 bases, there was a span of 14 bases. CDR3 nucleotide sequence: TGCGCCAGCAGCCCCGGGGGATCTTATAGCAATCAGCCCCAGCATTTT. Translated, it gives CASSPGGSYSNQPQHF.

V gene TRBV6-1 combines with J gene TRBJ1-5; TRBD1 is a possible D gene (6 bases). The CDR3 is made up of 16 amino acids. CDR1 and CDR2 (germline): MNHNS, SASEGT. V was trimmed by 3 bases and J by 11 bases, leaving 23 bases between them. The CDR3 sequence: CASSDRGQPNEGAQHF. The DNA of the CDR3 is TGTGCCAGCAGTGATCGGGGCCAGCCGAATGAGGGGGCCCAGCATTTT.

This rearrangement joins TRBV7-9 to TRBJ2-7, with D perhaps TRBD1 (5 bases). The germline gives CDR1 SEHNR, CDR2 FQNEAQ (reference sequence). CDR3 length: 13 amino acids. V was pared by 3 bases and J by 3 bases, with 9 bases between. In DNA, the CDR3 is TGTGCCAGCAGCTTGAACAGGCGCTACGAGCAGTACTTC. This translates into CASSLNRRYEQYF.

The J gene is TRBJ1-3, the V gene TRBV6-1; 7 bases are a match to TRBD1. The J segment lost 4 bases and the V segment lost 6 bases, leaving 3 bases of the junction unmatched. The germline V gene encodes CDR1 MNHNS and CDR2 SASEGT. This CDR3 spans 13 amino acids. CDR3 nucleotides: TGTGCCAGCAGGACAGGGTTCGGAAACACCATATATTTT. Protein product: CASRTGFGNTIYF.